The present T cell receptor beta chain was sequenced within a study of CD8+ T cells in alopecia areata (dated by TCRdb to the late 2010s). Notes on the research overall: The treated patients, all with moderate-to-severe alopecia areata, were enrolled in an open-label pilot trial of oral tofacitinib given at 5 to 10 mg twice daily. Patients received tofacitinib for 6 to 18 months and were then followed off drug for 6 months to check for delayed response and recurrence. Scalp clonality was compared among normal scalp (n=4), patchy alopecia areata scalp (n=8), and alopecia totalis/universalis scalp (n=8). RNA came from the PAXgene miRNA kit for fixed scalp, the miRNeasy kit for PBMCs, and the RNeasy kit for mouse skin. TCRbeta CDR3 regions were amplified by immunoSEQ multiplex PCR using 35 Vbeta forward and 13 Jbeta reverse primers. On the human side, TCRbeta sequencing was run on scalp tissue and on sorted CD4+ and CD8+ peripheral blood T cells from healthy controls and from alopecia areata patients with either patchy or totalis/universalis disease. The SALT score, which quantifies the percentage of affected scalp surface area, was used to measure disease severity in treated patients. To study T cell clonal expansion in alopecia areata, the researchers applied high-throughput TCRbeta sequencing to both the C3H/HeJ mouse model and human patients. Biopsies were taken from tofacitinib-treated patients at baseline and at 4 and 24 weeks of treatment, and a later scalp biopsy was taken in several of the tofacitinib-treated patients.

Inclusive of the bounding cysteine and phenylalanine, the CDR3 is 14 residues long. Only the CDR3 DNA stays, 42 bases, in frame from base 1. V is reduced by 2 bases and J by 8 bases, leaving a spacing of 13 bases between them. From a lookup of the germline V gene, CDR1 and CDR2 are SGDLS and YYNGEE. This clone was found a few times. What antigen it recognizes has not been identified. No qualities accompany the bases; no much larger clone lies one base away. Findings and caveats that apply to the study as a whole: TCR sequences shared between patients were less clear than in mice, possibly partly because of HLA diversity in the patient population. Because the treated cohort was small and had just a single nonresponder, larger studies are needed to establish links between baseline CD8+ expansion and response. Many expanded lesional clones were found to persist in scalp and blood during tofacitinib treatment, and relapse after treatment cessation may be partly explained by this persistence. Tofacitinib significantly lowered scalp clonality and the number of expanded CD8+ clones among the top 100 scalp clones. Compared with normal scalp, lesional scalp, particularly in alopecia totalis/universalis, had higher clonality and more expanded CD8+ clones, which suggests antigenic drive. Unlike mouse skin, which is dominated by gammadelta T cells, normal human skin has resident alphabeta T cells that are also sequenced, and this complicates analysis of the scalp TCR repertoire.

Receptor libraries were prepared by the immunoSEQ multiplex PCR assay. For TCR sequencing, RNA was extracted from every sample and reverse transcribed into cDNA to serve as template. SuperScript III was used for first-strand cDNA synthesis, primed with a 2:1 mix of oligo-dT and random hexamers. Amplification bias was assessed with a synthetic immune receptor repertoire, and residual bias was removed computationally. Per the original workflow: Raw reads were preprocessed to remove errors, and CDR3 was defined by IMGT conventions from the conserved cysteine to phenylalanine. Clonality was calculated as 1 minus Shannon entropy normalized by log2 of the number of productive unique TCRs. Whether each scalp clone was CD4 or CD8 was inferred by checking scalp TCRbeta sequences against the CD4 and CD8 repertoires from sorted blood. TCRdb holds this immuneACCESS table with in-frame rearrangements only. Some clones are missing; in checked studies, unresolved V genes explain under half, and the rest has no known cause. V and J calls and clone size come straight from that table; D and trimming were deduced from the DNA. For this sample there are approximately 210,000 clones; roughly 66% appear just once. The ten biggest clones cover approximately 0.97% of the sample.

The sample's time point, from its label and the paper: about 25 weeks on oral tofacitinib. This sample's treatment or condition label indicates: oral pan-JAK inhibitor, 5-10 mg twice daily. Peripheral blood and lesional scalp punch biopsies were obtained from patients with alopecia areata. After PBMCs were isolated by density centrifugation and stained for CD3, CD4 and CD8, a FACSAria was used to sort CD4+ and CD8+ T cells. This sample comprised CD4+ T cells sorted from blood, obtained at week 24, from a patient treated with tofacitinib. The receptor was isolated from a human donor with alopecia areata. The rearrangement joined TRBV9 to TRBJ1-4; the D gene assignment is ambiguous. In nucleotide form, the sequence is TGTGCCAGCAGCGTTGACGGGTCCCACGAAAAACTGTTTTTT. It codes for CASSVDGSHEKLFF.